The 23 T cell receptor beta chains below all came from one sample that was sequenced in a study of cytomegalovirus exposure and HLA in healthy donors. PCR employed 60 Vbeta and 13 Jbeta primers. Assay used: immunoSEQ multiplex PCR; TCRdb lists only in-frame clones, some missing. The data contain about 250,000 clones, around 80% of them singletons. Material: PBMCs. The origin of the receptors is a boy aged 5-17 years in good health and CMV-seronegative.

The rearrangement joins TRBV29-1 to TRBJ2-7; unclear D gene. Looked up from germline, CDR1 is SQVTM and CDR2 is ANQGSEA. There are 13 residues in the CDR3. The germline V and J ends were trimmed by 7 bases and 5 bases, with 18 bases remaining between them. CDR3 protein: CSAQTQPYDEQYF. The CDR3 DNA reads as TGCAGCGCACAGACCCAACCCTACGACGAGCAGTACTTC.

The V call is TRBV5-4, the J call TRBJ2-3, with D perhaps TRBD2 (5 bases). Trimming removed 3 bases at V and 1 base at J, with 12 bases between. The CDR3 has 15 amino acids. Per germline, CDR1 SGHNT and CDR2 YYREEE (reference sequence). CDR3 in amino acids: CASSYPGTGTDTQYF. CDR3 DNA: TGTGCCAGCAGCTACCCGGGAACCGGCACAGATACGCAGTATTTT.

This chain links TRBV4-1 with TRBJ2-1; TRBD2 aligns across 10 bases. CDR3 size: 15 residues. V gave up 4 bases and J gave up 9 bases; unmatched junction bases: 9. The germline V gene encodes CDR1 MGHRA and CDR2 YSYEKL. The CDR3 reads CASSRELAGPGEQFF. CDR3 coding DNA: TGCGCCAGCAGCCGTGAACTAGCGGGGCCGGGTGAGCAGTTCTTC.

The V gene is TRBV30, the J gene TRBJ2-7; 9 bases are a match to TRBD1. The junction had 4 bases not matched to a gene; V was cut back by 2 bases and J by 2 bases. Germline CDR1 and CDR2: GTSNPN and SVGIG (reference sequence). The CDR3 totals 14 residues. In nucleotides, the CDR3 is TGTGCCTGGAGTAATCGACAGGGGGCCTACGAGCAGTACTTC. The encoded protein is CAWSNRQGAYEQYF.

The rearrangement uses TRBV4-1 and TRBJ2-3; 11 bases are shared with TRBD2. V lost 5 bases and J lost 2; bases outside the gene matches: 9. The CDR3 is 17 residues long. Germline V CDR1 and CDR2: MGHRA, YSYEKL. CDR3 in amino acids: CASSGLAGVMITDTQYF. The CDR3 DNA follows: TGCGCCAGCAGCGGACTAGCGGGCGTTATGATCACAGATACGCAGTATTTT.

The table lists this clone with many counts. The rearrangement joins TRBV4-1 to TRBJ2-1, with 7 bases matching TRBD2. The germline CDR1 and CDR2 sequences are MGHRA and YSYEKL. J gave up 1 base and V 1 base, and 10 bases lay outside the gene matches. This CDR3 contains 18 residues. In DNA, the CDR3 is TGCGCCAGCAGCCAAGCGGATTTTCTAGCGGTTTCCTACAATGAGCAGTTCTTC. Encoded protein: CASSQADFLAVSYNEQFF.

This clone was observed once. The chain carries TRBV4-1 and TRBJ2-7; no reliable D call. Germline CDR1 MGHRA, CDR2 YSYEKL. The CDR3 contains 13 residues. Trimming removed 1 base at V and 4 bases at J, with 8 bases between. CDR3 in DNA: TGCGCCAGCAGCCAAGGTACAGAATACGAGCAGTACTTC. Translation gives CASSQGTEYEQYF.

This chain joins TRBV5-6 and TRBJ2-7; 9 nucleotides match TRBD2. Germline lookup yields CDR1 SGHDT and CDR2 YYEEEE. J gave up 5 bases and V 2 bases, and 5 bases lay outside the gene matches. This CDR3 spans 14 amino acids. As DNA, the CDR3 is TGTGCCAGCAGCTTCGGGACTAGCAGTAACGAGCAGTACTTC. It encodes CASSFGTSSNEQYF.

This clone came up a few times. V and J are TRBV6-4 and TRBJ1-1; unclear D gene. The CDR3 consists of 13 residues. Trimming removed 6 bases from V and 0 bases from J, with 8 bases in between. The V gene's germline CDR1 is MRHNA and CDR2 SNTAGT. CDR3 sequence: CASSRILNTEAFF. The DNA for the CDR3 is TGTGCCAGCAGCAGGATCCTGAACACTGAAGCTTTCTTT.

The chain uses TRBV27 and TRBJ1-5, with 9 nucleotides matching TRBD1. This CDR3 comprises 16 residues. Germline trimming cut 5 bases from V and 4 bases from J; bases unmatched to any gene: 9. The germline CDR1 and CDR2 sequences are MNHEY and SMNVEV (reference sequence). Here the CDR3 reads CASSPRTGAVNQPQHF. The CDR3, as DNA: TGTGCCAGCAGTCCCCGGACAGGGGCCGTAAATCAGCCCCAGCATTTT.

This chain joins TRBV29-1 and TRBJ1-1; a weak D match, TRBD1 (5 bases). There are 13 residues in the CDR3. Deletions cut 5 bases from V and 6 bases from J, with 16 bases between. Germline V gene sequence: CDR1 SQVTM, CDR2 ANQGSEA. The CDR3 sequence: CSVRSWGDPEAFF. In DNA form, the CDR3 reads TGCAGCGTTCGGTCCTGGGGGGACCCTGAAGCTTTCTTT.

The genes are TRBV5-6 and TRBJ1-2; 8 bases map to TRBD1. The V gene's germline CDR1 is SGHDT and CDR2 YYEEEE. The CDR3 sequence is 14 residues long. V lost 5 bases and J lost 1; bases outside the gene matches: 4. The DNA for the CDR3 is TGTGCCAGCAGAGGACAGGGCGGTAACTATGGCTACACCTTC. It encodes CASRGQGGNYGYTF.

CDR3 DNA sequence: TGCGCCAGCAGTCCACCGACAGGGTTGGGCACTGAAGCTTTCTTT. Protein: CASSPPTGLGTEAFF. This chain uses TRBV23-1 with TRBJ1-1, with TRBD1 identical over 7 bases. TRBV23-1 is an ORF for which the function is uncertain. Losses at the gene ends were 4 bases for V and 4 bases for J; bases not matched to a gene: 9. The CDR3 contains 15 residues.

The V call is TRBV30, the J call TRBJ1-2; 7 bases map to TRBD1. The germline V gene encodes CDR1 GTSNPN and CDR2 SVGIG (reference sequence). This CDR3 has 19 residues. The junction had 23 bases not matched to a gene; V was cut back by 3 bases and J by 4 bases. In nucleotides, the CDR3 is TGTGCCTGGAGGCGCACCACCTTAGGGGGCCTGGTGGATAGCTATGGCTACACCTTC. It codes for CAWRRTTLGGLVDSYGYTF.

The chain links TRBV6-6 to TRBJ1-1; 8 bases are shared with TRBD1. The CDR3 consists of 15 residues. J lost 6 bases, V lost 2 bases, and 8 bases had no gene match. Germline V gene lookup returns CDR1 MNHNY and CDR2 SVGAGI (reference sequence). CDR3 residues: CASSYPGQGLAEAFF. CDR3 coding DNA: TGTGCCAGCAGTTACCCCGGACAGGGTTTGGCTGAAGCTTTCTTT.

The genes are TRBV4-1 and TRBJ1-1; a weak D match, TRBD1 (5 bases). Between the trimmed V and J ends, which lost 0 bases and 4 bases, there was a span of 12 bases. Germline lookup yields CDR1 MGHRA and CDR2 YSYEKL. This CDR3 comprises 15 residues. In DNA, the CDR3 is TGCGCCAGCAGCCAAGAAGGCAGGGTTGGCACTGAAGCTTTCTTT. Translation: CASSQEGRVGTEAFF.

This chain uses TRBV27 with TRBJ1-4; no reliable D call. Germline CDR1 MNHEY, CDR2 SMNVEV (reference sequence). With 7 bases removed from V and 5 bases from J, the gap between germline ends came to 14 bases. The CDR3 extends over 14 amino acids. CDR3 DNA: TGTGCCAGCACCCGGGGAGTGCTCAATGAAAAACTGTTTTTT. Its protein is CASTRGVLNEKLFF.

CDR3 nucleotide sequence: TGTGCCAGCAGTTCGGACAGGTACCAAGAGACCCAGTACTTC. It yields the protein CASSSDRYQETQYF. V and J are TRBV6-1 and TRBJ2-5, with 7 nucleotides matching TRBD1. Germline CDR1 and CDR2: MNHNS and SASEGT. The J segment lost 0 bases and the V segment lost 5 bases, leaving 3 bases of the junction unmatched. The CDR3 length is 14 residues.

The CDR3: CAISELRPSQGGNEQFF. CDR3 sequence (DNA): TGTGCCATCAGTGAGTTACGACCCTCCCAAGGGGGCAATGAGCAGTTCTTC. This rearrangement joins TRBV10-3 to TRBJ2-1; a weak D match, TRBD1 (6 bases). CDR3 length: 17 residues. V shed 1 base and J shed 6 bases, with 19 bases lying between them. CDR1 and CDR2 from the germline V gene are ENHRY and SYGVKD.

The rearrangement joins TRBV15 to TRBJ1-2, with a weak D call TRBD1 (5 bases). The CDR3 is made up of 16 amino acids. Germline V gene lookup returns CDR1 LNHNV and CDR2 YYDKDF (reference sequence). V dropped 3 bases and J dropped 3 bases, with 17 bases sitting between them. The CDR3 DNA follows: TGTGCCACCAGCAGCTTATTGGATCAGGGTGACTATGGCTACACCTTC. Its translation is CATSSLLDQGDYGYTF.

The chain uses TRBV19 and TRBJ1-1; D gene ambiguous. Germline CDR1 reads LNHDA; CDR2 reads SQIVND (reference sequence). This CDR3 spans 15 amino acids. V lost 5 bases, J lost 3 bases, and 16 bases lay in between. DNA of the CDR3: TGTGCCAGTAGTTCCCAGGTAAGAAGGCACACTGAAGCTTTCTTT. It is translated as CASSSQVRRHTEAFF. The entire variable domain, with the rest obtained from reference TRBV19 and TRBJ1-1, is as follows: DGGITQSPKYLFRKEGQNVTLSCEQNLNHDAMYWYRQDPGQGLRLIYYSQIVNDFQKGDIAEGYSVSREKKESFPLTVTSAQKNPTAFYLCASSSQVRRHTEAFFGQGTRLTVV.

This clone has a handful of counts. The V gene is TRBV4-2, the J gene TRBJ2-1; TRBD1 is a possible D gene (7 bases). Trimming left V 4 bases short and J 9 bases short, with 25 bases between. This CDR3 is 17 amino acids long. Germline CDR1 is LGHNA and CDR2 is YNFKEQ. The CDR3 is CASSPGGGSREWSEQFF. The CDR3 DNA sequence: TGTGCCAGCAGCCCAGGGGGAGGAAGCAGGGAATGGAGTGAGCAGTTCTTC.

V and J are TRBV4-2 and TRBJ2-2; weak D call: TRBD2 (6 bases). This CDR3 contains 16 residues. Germline V gene data show CDR1 as LGHNA and CDR2 as YNFKEQ. Trimming took off 1 base at V and 6 bases at J, with 15 bases between the two ends. CDR3 amino acids: CASSQVSGELAGELFF. The CDR3 DNA follows: TGTGCCAGCAGCCAAGTTTCGGGGGAGTTGGCCGGGGAGCTGTTTTTT.